These 11 T cell receptor beta chains came from one sample sequenced in a study of tumor and adjacent non-tumor tissue in lung cancer. The library came from three nested PCR rounds adapted from ARM-PCR protocols. MiXCR was run by TCRdb on the multiplex PCR reads, yielding one entry per CDR3 protein. The sample consists of over 110,000 distinct CDR3 sequences, about 71% of them appearing once. This sample's RNA came from whole unsorted tissue. Sequenced: lung tumor tissue. Source of these receptors: a man in his 60s with small cell lung cancer.

Only a few counts were recorded for this clonotype. The J gene is TRBJ2-1, the V gene TRBV6-1; D not certain. The germline V gene has CDR1 MNHNS and CDR2 SASEGT. The CDR3 runs to 12 residues. V gave up 6 bases and J gave up 6 bases, with 9 bases separating them. The CDR3 coding sequence is TGTGCCAGCAGGGAGCTGGGCAATGAGCAGTTCTTC. Amino acid sequence: CASRELGNEQFF.

About this clonotype itself: An end of the junction does not agree with germline; a read error may underlie this. V gene TRBV11-2 combines with J gene TRBJ2-2; D ambiguous. Germline V lookup: CDR1 SGHAT, CDR2 FQNNGV. The CDR3 contains 14 residues. The CDR3 coding sequence is TGTGCCAGCTGCTACCGGCGTAACATCGGGGAGCTGTTTTTT. Amino acid sequence: CASCYRRNIGELFF.

This clonotype has only a few counts. A read error is possible here, since a much larger clone lies one base away. The J gene is TRBJ1-3, the V gene TRBV12-3 or TRBV12-4, with D uncertain. Trimming took off 3 bases at V and 11 bases at J, with 14 bases between the two ends. The CDR3 consists of 13 residues. The CDR3 region is CASSFGGRNAIYF. DNA of the CDR3: TGTGCCAGCAGTTTTGGAGGACGGAACGCCATATATTTT.

With respect to this clonotype: A read error may explain this, as a much larger clone is one base away. The rearrangement uses TRBV12-3 or TRBV12-4 and TRBJ2-4; D is unclear. V lost 5 bases, J lost 9 bases, and 8 bases lay in between. This CDR3 contains 11 residues. The CDR3 region has the DNA TGTGCCAGCAGTCCCCAAAGCATTCAGTACTTC. It encodes CASSPQSIQYF.

The gene calls are TRBV10-3 and TRBJ2-7; no definite D call. CDR1 and CDR2 (germline): ENHRY, SYGVKD. This CDR3 is built from 12 residues. V shed 9 bases and J shed 3 bases, with 12 bases lying between them. The CDR3 loop reads CAIDDIFYEQYV. CDR3 coding DNA: TGTGCCATTGATGATATCTTCTACGAGCAGTACGTC.

This chain connects TRBV7-9 to TRBJ2-1, with 8 bases fitting TRBD2. The CDR3 is 14 residues long. Germline CDR1 is SEHNR and CDR2 is FQNEAQ (reference sequence). Trimming cost V 8 bases and J 3 bases; bases outside gene matches: 6. DNA of the CDR3: TGTGCCAGCGGCAAAGCGGGGGACTACAATGAGCAGTTCTTC. Translation gives CASGKAGDYNEQFF.

On this clonotype itself: A read error may account for a junction end that differs from germline. V gene TRBV20-1 combines with J gene TRBJ2-2; D gene unclear. CDR1 is DFQATT and CDR2 is SNEGSKA in the germline V gene (reference sequence). The CDR3 loop spans 14 amino acids. CDR3: CSAPRAAHTWELFF. The CDR3 DNA sequence: TGCAGTGCTCCTCGGGCCGCGCACACCTGGGAGCTGTTTTTT.

This clonotype was counted between two and nine times. In nucleotides, the CDR3 is TGCAGTGCTAGAGACCCGACTAGCGGGAGTCTTAAGGAGCTGTTTTTT. It translates to CSARDPTSGSLKELFF. This chain links TRBV20-1 with TRBJ2-2; 12 bases map to TRBD2. The CDR3 covers 16 residues. Germline trimming cut 0 bases from V and 10 bases from J; bases unmatched to any gene: 9. Germline V gene sequence: CDR1 DFQATT, CDR2 SNEGSKA (reference sequence).

Note on this clonotype: A read error is likely, as this CDR3 ends without the conserved phenylalanine or tryptophan. The chain links TRBV11-2 to TRBJ2-7; D uncertain. CDR1 SGHAT and CDR2 FQNNGV come from the germline V gene. This CDR3 has 11 residues. The CDR3 DNA follows: TGTACCAGTACGTCCCAATACGAGCAGTACTCC. Translating it yields CTSTSQYEQYS.

The rearrangement joins TRBV20-1 to TRBJ2-3; 7 bases are a match to TRBD2. Trimming removed 3 bases from V and 3 bases from J; junction bases left unmatched: 9. The CDR3 runs to 15 residues. Germline assignment: CDR1 DFQATT and CDR2 SNEGSKA (reference sequence). The CDR3 protein is CSASKLSGATDTQYF. The DNA of the CDR3 is TGCAGTGCTAGTAAATTGAGCGGGGCTACAGATACGCAGTATTTT.

This clonotype was counted at least ten times. The chain is built from TRBV28 and TRBJ1-5; TRBD1 aligns across 8 bases. The CDR3 length is 14 residues. CDR1 is MDHEN and CDR2 is SYDVKM in the germline V gene. J lost 7 bases, V lost 5 bases, and 7 bases had no gene match. CDR3 region: CASSQQGAGQPQHF. CDR3 DNA sequence: TGTGCCAGCAGTCAGCAGGGGGCTGGGCAGCCCCAGCATTTT.